These 2 T cell receptor beta chains were all obtained from the same sample, sequenced in a study of beta chain features in type 1 diabetes. Reverse transcribing all isolated RNA meant expressed TCRB transcripts were sequenced. The table came from immunoSEQ multiplex PCR; TCRdb's copy has only in-frame clones and leaves some out. The table has over 500,000 clones, around 16% seen once. Sequenced input: naive CD4+ T cells from blood. These receptor sequences come from a man aged 18 to 29 in good health.

This clone was detected a few times. V gene TRBV7-3 combines with J gene TRBJ2-3, with D unclear. The CDR3 has 14 amino acids. Trimming took off 1 base at V and 2 bases at J, with 7 bases between the two ends. Germline-derived CDR1 and CDR2 are SGHTA and FQGTGA. CDR3: CASSLNSHTDTQYF. Written as DNA, the CDR3 is TGTGCCAGCAGCTTAAACTCCCACACAGATACGCAGTATTTT.

V gene TRBV27 combines with J gene TRBJ1-1, with TRBD1 matching 11 bases. The CDR3 has 15 residues. The V gene's germline CDR1 is MNHEY and CDR2 SMNVEV (reference sequence). The V segment lost 6 bases and the J segment 4 bases; nucleotides outside the gene matches: 7. CDR3: CASRSPGTGGTEAFF. In DNA form, the CDR3 reads TGTGCCAGCAGGTCTCCCGGGACAGGGGGCACTGAAGCTTTCTTT.